The 21 T cell receptor beta chains below come from one sample, sequenced in a study of shared clonotypes between healthy human individuals. TCRdb's copy holds only in-frame clones and misses some; the assay was immunoSEQ multiplex PCR. The repertoire holds some 2,500,000 clones, with 85% to 95% as singletons. The sample taken for sequencing was naive CD4+ T cells from PBMCs. Subset specified: CD45RA+ positively selected. The receptors originated from a man aged 18 to 35 in good health. Some clones in this sample may be carry-over from other donors' samples.

In its sample, this clone was seen once. The chain is built from TRBV11-1 and TRBJ2-3; 8 bases agree with TRBD2. V dropped 5 bases and J dropped 1; count of bases not matched to a gene: 11. The CDR3 runs to 17 residues. In germline, CDR1 is SGHAT, CDR2 FQDESV (reference sequence). Written as DNA, the CDR3 is TGTGCCAGCAGCCCGACCCTCAGCGGGGGCGGCACAGATACGCAGTATTTT. Translating gives CASSPTLSGGGTDTQYF.

The rearrangement joins TRBV29-1 to TRBJ2-1; D might be TRBD2 (5 bases). The CDR3 is 15 residues long. V was trimmed by 6 bases and J by 0 bases, leaving 15 bases between them. In germline, CDR1 is SQVTM, CDR2 ANQGSEA. The CDR3 DNA follows: TGCAGCGTAGCCGGTAGCGCCCTCTCCTACAATGAGCAGTTCTTC. Translated, it gives CSVAGSALSYNEQFF.

The chain has TRBV5-6 and TRBJ2-7; TRBD1 matches 7 bases. Germline trimming cut 4 bases from V and 7 bases from J; bases unmatched to any gene: 8. The CDR3 is 13 residues long. Germline values: CDR1 SGHDT, CDR2 YYEEEE. This CDR3 reads CASSSDRVGEQYF. For the CDR3, the DNA is TGTGCCAGCAGCAGTGACAGGGTCGGAGAGCAGTACTTC.

The genes are TRBV7-2 and TRBJ2-7, with D hard to call. CDR3 size: 15 residues. CDR1 is SGHTA and CDR2 is FQGNSA in the germline V gene. Trimming left V 4 bases short and J 2 bases short, with 15 bases between. The CDR3 DNA is TGTGCCAGCAGCTCCAAAGGGTTGTTTGCCTACGAGCAGTACTTC. It specifies CASSSKGLFAYEQYF.

The V and J genes are TRBV6-1 and TRBJ2-7; tentatively, D is TRBD1 (5 bases). The V end lost 7 bases, the J end lost 3 bases, and 10 bases lay between the germline ends. The V gene's germline CDR1 is MNHNS and CDR2 SASEGT. The CDR3 extends over 12 amino acids. CDR3 sequence (DNA): TGTGCCAGCACTCCCCAGGGCTACGAGCAGTACTTC. Translated: CASTPQGYEQYF.

The chain has TRBV5-6 and TRBJ2-3; 8 bases are a match to TRBD2. The CDR3 runs to 17 residues. V shed 1 base, J shed 1 base, and the junction held 8 bases outside the gene matches. The V gene's germline CDR1 is SGHDT and CDR2 YYEEEE. CDR3 in amino acids: CASSLSQVAGRTDTQYF. The CDR3 region has the DNA TGTGCCAGCAGCTTGTCCCAGGTAGCGGGACGCACAGATACGCAGTATTTT.

The gene calls are TRBV2 and TRBJ1-2; perhaps TRBD1 as D (6 bases). The V gene's germline CDR1 is SNHLY and CDR2 FYNNEI. Trimming took off 3 bases at V and 0 bases at J, with 14 bases between the two ends. The CDR3 length is 16 residues. The CDR3 bases are TGTGCCAGCAGTGAGAACGGGGGGCCCGCTAACTATGGCTACACCTTC. This codes for CASSENGGPANYGYTF.

The genes are TRBV5-1 and TRBJ2-1, with 14 positions matching TRBD2. The CDR3 is 19 residues long. The germline CDR1 and CDR2 sequences are SGHRS and YFSETQ. Unmatched junction bases numbered 9, after V lost 4 bases and J lost 0 bases. The CDR3 DNA follows: TGCGCCAGCAGCGAGGGACTAGCGGGAGACTATAGCTCCTACAATGAGCAGTTCTTC. Translation: CASSEGLAGDYSSYNEQFF.

The chain employs TRBV28 and TRBJ2-3, with unresolved D. The CDR3 extends over 14 amino acids. V was pared by 6 bases and J by 4 bases, with 14 bases between. Germline CDR1 is MDHEN and CDR2 is SYDVKM. This CDR3 is CASRGQGSADTQYF. The CDR3 nucleotides read TGTGCCAGCAGGGGCCAAGGTTCCGCAGATACGCAGTATTTT.

In DNA, the CDR3 is TGTGCCAGCAGTGGTCAGGCCTCCTACGAGCAGTACTTC. It encodes CASSGQASYEQYF. The rearrangement joins TRBV2 to TRBJ2-7, with D unresolved. The CDR3 totals 13 residues. Between the trimmed V and J ends, which lost 4 bases and 0 bases, there was a span of 7 bases. Germline V CDR1 and CDR2: SNHLY, FYNNEI.

The chain combines TRBV30 with TRBJ2-3; no definite D call. Germline V CDR1 and CDR2: GTSNPN, SVGIG (reference sequence). This CDR3 contains 14 residues. Trimming stripped 7 bases from V and 4 bases from J, with 18 bases between. CDR3 nucleotides: TGTGCCTACGCTACTCCCCGGCACCCAGATACGCAGTATTTT. This encodes CAYATPRHPDTQYF.

The rearrangement links TRBV10-3 to TRBJ1-4; D remains ambiguous. Germline CDR1 and CDR2: ENHRY and SYGVKD. V was shortened by 2 bases and J by 10 bases, with 11 bases between the two germline ends. CDR3 length: 13 amino acids. CDR3 coding DNA: TGTGCCATCAGTGAGCGAGGGTATGGAAAACTGTTTTTT. Its translation: CAISERGYGKLFF.

The V gene is TRBV2, the J gene TRBJ2-5; 7 nucleotides align to TRBD2. Germline trimming cut 5 bases from V and 5 bases from J; bases unmatched to any gene: 5. The V gene's germline CDR1 is SNHLY and CDR2 FYNNEI. The CDR3 sequence is 13 residues long. CDR3 sequence: CASSRDYSETQYF. CDR3 in DNA: TGTGCCAGCAGTCGGGACTACTCTGAGACCCAGTACTTC.

Turning to this clone: This CDR3 is also generated by other DNA sequences in the sample. This chain links TRBV7-3 with TRBJ2-3; D unclear. The V and J ends lost 4 bases and 1 base respectively, with 6 bases between them. This CDR3 contains 13 residues. Germline V gene lookup returns CDR1 SGHTA and CDR2 FQGTGA. In nucleotides, the CDR3 is TGTGCCAGCAGCTCCTCGCGCACAGATACGCAGTATTTT. It encodes CASSSSRTDTQYF.

The V call is TRBV11-2, the J call TRBJ1-3; 7 bases are shared with TRBD1. J gave up 3 bases and V 3 bases, and 11 bases lay outside the gene matches. Germline V gives CDR1 SGHAT, CDR2 FQNNGV. The CDR3 consists of 17 residues. CDR3 sequence: CASSFVSTGLFGNTIYF. The DNA of the CDR3 is TGTGCCAGCAGCTTTGTTTCGACAGGGCTTTTTGGAAACACCATATATTTT.

This chain uses TRBV2 with TRBJ1-2; D may be TRBD1 (5 bases). This CDR3 contains 11 residues. Germline V gene lookup returns CDR1 SNHLY and CDR2 FYNNEI. V shed 8 bases and J shed 5 bases, with 9 bases lying between them. The CDR3 region is CASDGGYGYTF. The CDR3 coding sequence is TGTGCCAGCGACGGGGGGTATGGCTACACCTTC.

V gene TRBV5-6 combines with J gene TRBJ2-7; 10 bases match TRBD2. CDR3 length equals 18 residues. The V gene end was trimmed by 3 bases and the J gene end by 0 bases; junction bases not matched to a gene: 12. Germline V gene sequence: CDR1 SGHDT, CDR2 YYEEEE. CDR3 loop: CASSWRPLGLAFSYEQYF. CDR3 coding DNA: TGTGCCAGCAGCTGGAGGCCGTTGGGACTAGCGTTCTCCTACGAGCAGTACTTC.

The sample holds one count of this clone. The rearrangement uses TRBV6-5 and TRBJ2-5; weak D call: TRBD1 (7 bases). This CDR3 spans 13 amino acids. Trimming cost V 6 bases and J 4 bases, with 12 bases left between them. The V gene's germline CDR1 is MNHEY and CDR2 SVGAGI. The CDR3 region has the DNA TGTGCCAGCAGGCTCAGGGGGGCAGAGACCCAGTACTTC. Protein sequence: CASRLRGAETQYF.

The CDR3 loop reads CAWSVRGPHYEQYF. The CDR3 DNA sequence: TGTGCCTGGAGTGTAAGGGGACCACACTACGAGCAGTACTTC. This chain links TRBV30 with TRBJ2-7, with D perhaps being TRBD1 or TRBD2 (5 bases each). The V and J ends lost 0 bases and 3 bases respectively, with 12 bases between them. Germline loops: CDR1 GTSNPN, CDR2 SVGIG (reference sequence). The CDR3 runs 14 residues.

This chain uses TRBV6-5 with TRBJ1-1, with unresolved D. Trimming removed 6 bases at V and 3 bases at J, with 8 bases between. Looked up from germline, CDR1 is MNHEY and CDR2 is SVGAGI. The CDR3 loop spans 12 amino acids. CDR3 sequence reads: CASRAAHTEAFF. CDR3 DNA sequence: TGTGCCAGCAGGGCAGCTCACACTGAAGCTTTCTTT.

The chain uses TRBV27 and TRBJ2-7; 8 nucleotides align to TRBD1. J lost 2 bases, V lost 5 bases, and 14 bases had no gene match. In germline, CDR1 is MNHEY, CDR2 SMNVEV (reference sequence). The CDR3 loop spans 17 amino acids. In DNA, the CDR3 is TGTGCCAGCAGTCCACCCCAGGGACAGGCAAAGGCCTACGAGCAGTACTTC. Residues: CASSPPQGQAKAYEQYF.